One TCR beta chain is described in this entry. Its antigen is not known. CDR3 length: 15 residues. Between the trimmed V and J ends, which lost 5 bases and 1 base, there was a span of 11 bases. Germline V gene data show CDR1 as MGHRA and CDR2 as YSYEKL. These data come from a study of graft-versus-host responses after intestinal transplantation. In the study overall: Anti-thymocyte globulin was used for induction in all recipients, who then took tacrolimus and steroids for roughly 3 years.

Only in-frame clones appear in the TCRdb table, and some are missing; sequencing was by immunoSEQ multiplex PCR. The data contain 75,000 to 100,000 clones, about 93% of them seen just once; the ten biggest clones take up around 0.49%. Study-wide findings and caveats: Peak circulating GvH clone levels were associated with early post-transplant HvG declines. Recipient marrow contained GvH clones, some of which appeared first in ileum or blood.

Here the sequenced sample was unstimulated CD8+ T cells sorted from spleen or lymph node cells, taken before intestinal transplant. The V gene is TRBV4-1, the J gene TRBJ1-4, with D perhaps TRBD1 (5 bases). The receptor was derived from a human donor who received an intestinal transplant. Here the CDR3 reads CASSRPGLTNEKLFF. CDR3 nucleotide sequence: TGCGCCAGCAGCAGACCAGGGTTAACTAATGAAAAACTGTTTTTT.